What follows describes a single T cell receptor (beta chain). This specimen belongs to a study of blood T cell repertoires in COVID-19. Whole-study context: Samples of COVID-19 (acute and convalescent) were obtained from the United States, Italy and Spain. T cells, B-cell-depleted T cells, or PBMCs provided the cDNA or gDNA that served as material.

CDR3 length: 13 residues. From germline, CDR1 is SEHNR and CDR2 FQNEAQ (reference sequence). The V segment lost 5 bases and the J segment 5 bases; nucleotides outside the gene matches: 3. Authors' processing steps: Amplification with reference gene primers provided the estimates of nucleated cell counts. Measured with immunoSEQ multiplex PCR; TCRdb has only the in-frame clones, and not every one. The DNA gave D and trimming, while V, J and clone size come from that table. The sample has roughly 190,000 clones, under 90% seen once. The chain joins TRBV7-9 to TRBJ2-1; 7 positions match TRBD2. The sequence derives from a man aged 60-69 years with acute or convalescent COVID-19. The sequenced sample consisted of peripheral blood. The CDR3 spells CASSVGGNNEQFF. CDR3 nucleotides: TGTGCCAGCAGCGTGGGGGGGAACAATGAGCAGTTCTTC.